In its sample, the clone carrying this TCR beta chain was seen a few times. Its antigen remains unknown. Time point meaning: cycle 4 day 1 (C4D1), after five to seven weeks of nivolumab. Patients all relapsed after autologous stem cell transplantation, and there was variation in brentuximab vedotin exposure. The study recorded best responses of complete response, partial response or progressive disease. These data are taken from a study of PD-1 blockade in classical Hodgkin lymphoma. TCRdb's copy holds only in-frame clones and misses some; the assay was immunoSEQ multiplex PCR. Among some 30,000 clones listed, over 75% were seen once. Overall study findings and caveats: At C4D1, TCR diversity had climbed significantly for CD4+ cells, though not for CD8+ cells. Diminished baseline TCR diversity has been reported in newly diagnosed patients relative to healthy donors.

V shed 4 bases and J 7 bases; nucleotides not matched to a gene: 13. Germline values: CDR1 SGHVS, CDR2 FQNEAQ. This CDR3 has 16 residues. This sequence was found in a human donor with classical Hodgkin lymphoma. This specimen consisted of peripheral blood mononuclear cells (PBMCs), obtained before the fourth cycle of nivolumab. This rearrangement joins TRBV7-8 to TRBJ1-2; 9 nucleotides agree with TRBD1. This CDR3 is CASSYLGLRDRVGYTF. CDR3 DNA sequence: TGTGCCAGCAGCTACTTAGGTTTACGGGACAGGGTTGGCTACACCTTC.